Each of the 26 T cell receptor beta chains below was sequenced from the same sample in a study of tissue T cells after allogeneic stem cell transplantation. TCRdb's copy holds only in-frame clones and misses some; the assay was immunoSEQ multiplex PCR. The table has fewer than 5,500 clones, less than 55% seen once. Described time point: mouse harvest day 7 after allogeneic transplant. Mouse grafts combined 10^7 T-cell-depleted bone marrow cells with 10^6 splenic CD5+ T cells. Specimen: gut tissue. All receptors derive from a female BALB/c mouse given C57BL/6 T cells with graft-versus-host disease after an allogeneic hematopoietic cell transplant.

This clone was detected only once. The listed genes are named as in mouse. The CDR3 is cut off 1 residue early in the read; its end comes from the germline J gene. This chain uses TRBV26 with TRBJ1-1; 9 bases agree with TRBD1. V lost 4 bases, J lost 4 bases, and 4 bases stayed unmatched. The CDR3 sequence is 14 residues long. Germline loops: CDR1 KGHPV, CDR2 FQNQEV (reference sequence). This chain's CDR3 is CASSPGTGTTEVFF. CDR3 DNA, as far as it was read: TGTGCCAGCAGTCCCGGGACAGGGACCACAGAAGTCTTC.

Comment on this clone: Each gene name is a mouse one. Read sequence stops 1 residue before the CDR3 end, and the germline J gene provides the missing end. J is TRBJ2-7 and V is TRBV13-1; maybe TRBD1 (6 bases). The CDR3 runs to 16 residues. Germline V CDR1 and CDR2: NSHNY, SYGAGN. With 2 bases removed from V and 2 bases from J, the gap between germline ends came to 17 bases. The covered CDR3 bases are TGTGCCAGCAGTGACCCCCTAACAGGGAAGACCTATGAACAGTAC. Protein: CASSDPLTGKTYEQY. The whole CDR3 sequence reads CASSDPLTGKTYEQYF.

A few counts support this clone. Mouse gene names and germline throughout. The read finishes 1 residue shy of the CDR3 end, and the germline J gene is used to complete it. The genes are TRBV16 and TRBJ2-7, with TRBD2 identical over 10 bases. Germline-derived CDR1 and CDR2 are SGHSA and FRNQAP. Germline trimming cut 8 bases from V and 2 bases from J; bases unmatched to any gene: 3. This CDR3 region has 13 residues. The part of the CDR3 DNA that was read is TGTGCAAGCTCGGACTGGGGGACCTATGAACAGTAC. Its protein is CASSDWGTYEQY. The whole CDR3 sequence is CASSDWGTYEQYF.

By frequency in the sample, this clone is large. Here the gene names and germline are mouse. The CDR3 end lies 1 residue beyond the end of the read and is filled in from the germline J gene. The rearrangement uses TRBV2 and TRBJ1-4; possible D gene TRBD1, 5 bases. Trimming removed 0 bases at V and 7 bases at J, with 12 bases between. The germline gives CDR1 LGHNA, CDR2 YSYQKL. The CDR3 length is 15 residues. CDR3 bases read: TGTGCCAGCAGCCAAGAGGGGGTGAGGGGCGAAAGATTATTT. This translates into CASSQEGVRGERLF. From start to end, the CDR3 is CASSQEGVRGERLFF.

In regard to this clone: Each gene name is a mouse one. The read stops 1 residue short of the end of the CDR3; the missing end is completed from the germline J gene. The gene calls are TRBV26 and TRBJ2-3, with D possibly being TRBD1 (5 bases). Germline loops: CDR1 KGHPV, CDR2 FQNQEV (reference sequence). Trimming shortened V by 2 bases and J by 3 bases, and 9 bases separated the two germline ends. This CDR3 is 14 amino acids long. The CDR3 bases that were read are TGTGCCAGCAGTCTGCAGGGAGGGGCAGAAACGCTGTAT. Residues: CASSLQGGAETLY. The CDR3 in full is CASSLQGGAETLYF.

In regard to this clone: Gene names refer to mouse genes. The CDR3 end falls 1 residue outside the read, so it is completed with the germline J gene. The chain is built from TRBV1 and TRBJ2-2; D gene uncertain. Germline V gene sequence: CDR1 NSQYPW, CDR2 LRSPGD (reference sequence). V was shortened by 0 bases and J by 2 bases, with 7 bases between the two germline ends. The CDR3 loop spans 15 amino acids. The CDR3 region is CTCSADYSNTGQLYF. The covered CDR3 bases are TGCACCTGCAGTGCAGATTACTCGAACACCGGGCAGCTCTAC.

As concerns this clone: Each gene name is a mouse one. With the read ending 1 residue before the CDR3 end, the germline J gene is used to fill in that end. The chain joins TRBV1 to TRBJ2-1; the D gene is possibly TRBD2 (5 bases). Trimming removed 2 bases at V and 7 bases at J, with 6 bases between. Germline V gene sequence: CDR1 NSQYPW, CDR2 LRSPGD (reference sequence). CDR3 size: 12 residues. The sequenced CDR3 bases are TGCACCTGCAGTGCACTGGGAGCTGAGCAGTTC. Protein: CTCSALGAEQF. The complete CDR3 protein is CTCSALGAEQFF.

To note about this clone: Gene names are mouse gene names. Read coverage stops 1 residue before the CDR3 terminus; the germline J gene supplies the remainder. V usage is TRBV15 and J usage is TRBJ1-1, with D unresolved. CDR3 length: 13 residues. Trimming took 3 bases from V and 1 from J, leaving 6 bases between them. Per germline, CDR1 SGHND and CDR2 FRSKSL. CDR3 bases read: TGTGCCAGCAGTTTGGAGCGAAACACAGAAGTCTTC. Residues: CASSLERNTEVF. The full CDR3 sequence reads CASSLERNTEVFF.

Regarding this clone: Mouse names are used for the genes. Sequencing ends 1 residue short of the CDR3 end; the germline J gene provides the rest. The chain recombines TRBV19 with TRBJ2-3; TRBD1 or TRBD2 may be the D gene (5 bases each). CDR3 length equals 13 residues. V was trimmed by 6 bases and J by 0 bases, leaving 8 bases between them. CDR1 is FNHDT and CDR2 is SITEND in the germline V gene (reference sequence). The CDR3 region is CASTRDSAETLYF. The CDR3 bases that were read are TGTGCCAGCACCCGGGACAGTGCAGAAACGCTGTAT.

A note on this clone: Gene names follow the mouse nomenclature. The missing CDR3 end, 1 residue past where the read stops, is filled in from the germline J gene. This chain links TRBV12-1 with TRBJ2-7; D is ambiguous. Germline V gene data show CDR1 as SGHSN and CDR2 as HYEKVE. This CDR3 comprises 11 residues. V was pared by 0 bases and J by 1 base, with 0 bases between. CDR3 bases read: TGTGCCAGCTCTCTCTCCTATGAACAGTAC. This translates into CASSLSYEQY. The whole CDR3 region reads CASSLSYEQYF.

For this clone: Germline and genes here are mouse. The CDR3 end falls 1 residue outside the read, so it is completed with the germline J gene. V usage is TRBV26 and J usage is TRBJ1-2; 7 bases map to TRBD1. The CDR3 has 14 amino acids. The trim removed 3 bases at V and 2 bases at J, leaving 3 bases unmatched. Per the germline V gene, CDR1 is KGHPV and CDR2 is FQNQEV (reference sequence). The DNA read from the CDR3 is TGTGCCAGCAGTCTAAGGGGGCGCAACTCCGACTACACC. It specifies CASSLRGRNSDYT. The complete CDR3 reads CASSLRGRNSDYTF.

This clone was recorded a few times. Here the gene names and germline are mouse. The CDR3 is cut off 1 residue early in the read; its end comes from the germline J gene. The rearrangement links TRBV16 to TRBJ2-5, with a weak D call TRBD2 (6 bases). CDR1 SGHSA and CDR2 FRNQAP come from the germline V gene. V was pared by 4 bases and J by 1 base, with 6 bases between. The CDR3 covers 13 residues. The part of the CDR3 DNA that was read is TGTGCAAGCAGCTGGGGGGACCAAGACACCCAGTAC. Translation gives CASSWGDQDTQY. The full-length CDR3 reads as CASSWGDQDTQYF.

As regards this clone: The gene names given are mouse names. The read terminates 1 residue ahead of where the CDR3 ends, so the germline J gene completes it. The chain employs TRBV13-1 and TRBJ2-5, with TRBD2 matching over 7 bases. CDR1 is NSHNY and CDR2 is SYGAGN in the germline V gene. V was pared by 2 bases and J by 3 bases, with 0 bases of the junction left unmatched. The CDR3 runs 13 residues. The CDR3 bases that were read are TGTGCCAGCAGTGACTGGGGGCAAGACACCCAGTAC. It specifies CASSDWGQDTQY. The full CDR3 is CASSDWGQDTQYF.

As for this clone: Gene names are the mouse ones. The missing CDR3 end, 1 residue past where the read stops, is filled in from the germline J gene. The chain uses TRBV15 and TRBJ2-5; TRBD1 might be the D (5 bases). Trimming shortened V by 6 bases and J by 5 bases, and 9 bases separated the two germline ends. Germline assignment: CDR1 SGHND and CDR2 FRSKSL. The CDR3 runs to 12 residues. The covered CDR3 bases are TGTGCCAGCAGCGCTCAGGGAGACACCCAGTAC. This codes for CASSAQGDTQY. The whole CDR3 is CASSAQGDTQYF.

On this clone: Gene names refer to mouse genes. The DNA ends 1 residue before the CDR3 does, and the rest of the CDR3 is filled in from the germline J gene. The rearrangement uses TRBV1 and TRBJ1-2, with 11 bases that match TRBD1. Trimming removed 6 bases from V and 2 bases from J; junction bases left unmatched: 2. The CDR3 sequence is 14 residues long. Germline V lookup: CDR1 NSQYPW, CDR2 LRSPGD (reference sequence). CDR3 DNA (partial): TGCACCTGCAGGGGACAGGGGGATAACTCCGACTACACC. It yields the protein CTCRGQGDNSDYT. The CDR3 as a whole reads CTCRGQGDNSDYTF.

With regard to this clone: The gene names given are mouse names. The DNA ends 1 residue before the CDR3 does, and the rest of the CDR3 is filled in from the germline J gene. This sequence joins TRBV3 and TRBJ2-5; 9 positions match TRBD2. With V trimmed by 5 bases and J by 0 bases, 3 bases remained unmatched. The CDR3 length is 15 residues. Germline V gene sequence: CDR1 SNHLY, CDR2 FYNGKV (reference sequence). Incomplete CDR3 DNA: TGTGCCAGCAGCCGGGACTGGGTTAACCAAGACACCCAGTAC. Amino acids: CASSRDWVNQDTQY. Given in full, the CDR3 is CASSRDWVNQDTQYF. Filled out from reference TRBV3 and TRBJ2-5, the complete variable domain reads GPKVLQIPSHQIIDMGQMVTLNCDPVSNHLYFYWYKQILGQQMEFLVNFYNGKVMEKSKLFKDQFSVERPDGSYFTLKIQPTALEDSAVYFCASSRDWVNQDTQYFGPGTRLLVL.

A few counts support this clone. Genes and germline are mouse. The read terminates 1 residue ahead of where the CDR3 ends, so the germline J gene completes it. The chain has TRBV26 and TRBJ2-3, with D possibly matching TRBD1 (6 bases). The germline gives CDR1 KGHPV, CDR2 FQNQEV (reference sequence). The CDR3 is 13 amino acids. V was pared by 6 bases and J by 1 base, with 8 bases between. The CDR3 DNA, read in part, is TGTGCCAGCAGACAGGGAGGTGCAGAAACGCTGTAT. This encodes CASRQGGAETLY. The CDR3 as a whole reads CASRQGGAETLYF.

Judged by abundance, this clone is large. The gene names here belong to mouse. The read is 1 residue too short to cover the CDR3 end, so that end is filled in from the germline J gene. This rearrangement joins TRBV13-1 to TRBJ2-7; D not resolved. The length of the CDR3 is 13 residues. Trimming left V 0 bases short and J 3 bases short, with 7 bases between. Germline lookup yields CDR1 NSHNY and CDR2 SYGAGN. CDR3 amino acids: CASSDEASYEQYF. The CDR3 bases that were read are TGTGCCAGCAGTGATGAGGCCAGCTATGAACAGTAC.

Points on this clone: Mouse gene names and germline throughout. The CDR3 is cut off 1 residue early in the read; its end comes from the germline J gene. V and J are TRBV3 and TRBJ2-1; D remains ambiguous. The CDR3 consists of 13 residues. Looked up from germline, CDR1 is SNHLY and CDR2 is FYNGKV (reference sequence). V was cut by 1 base and J by 3 bases, with 4 bases left in between. CDR3 region: CASSLGVYAEQFF. The DNA read from the CDR3 is TGTGCCAGCAGCTTAGGGGTCTATGCTGAGCAGTTC.

In regard to this clone: Gene names are mouse gene names. Coverage ceases 1 residue before the CDR3 finishes, and the germline J gene fills in the end. The genes are TRBV26 and TRBJ2-2; TRBD2 agrees at 8 bases. V lost 3 bases to trimming and J lost 0 bases; unmatched junction nucleotides: 0. Germline V gene data show CDR1 as KGHPV and CDR2 as FQNQEV (reference sequence). This CDR3 contains 15 residues. The CDR3 loop reads CASSLGGANTGQLYF. The covered CDR3 bases are TGTGCCAGCAGTCTTGGGGGGGCAAACACCGGGCAGCTCTAC. Drawing the rest from reference TRBV26 and TRBJ2-2, the complete variable domain is NSKVIQTPRYLVKGQGQKAKMRCIPEKGHPVVFWYQQNKNNEFKFLINFQNQEVLQQIDMTEKRFSAECPSNSPCSLEIQSSEAGDSALYLCASSLGGANTGQLYFGEGSKLTVL.

On this clone: Genes and germline are mouse. The CDR3 end falls 1 residue outside the read, so it is completed with the germline J gene. The chain employs TRBV4 and TRBJ2-7; D perhaps matches TRBD2 (6 bases). Trimming cost V 5 bases and J 3 bases, with 11 bases left between them. Germline assignment: CDR1 LGHDT and CDR2 YNNKQL (reference sequence). This CDR3 comprises 13 residues. Here the CDR3 reads CASSPGAFYEQYF. The sequenced part of the CDR3 DNA is TGTGCCAGCAGCCCTGGGGCTTTCTATGAACAGTAC.

As regards this clone: Gene names refer to mouse genes. The read falls 1 residue short of the CDR3 end, and the missing part is taken from the germline J gene. The chain combines TRBV13-1 with TRBJ1-3; unclear D gene. The V and J ends lost 4 bases and 3 bases respectively, with 5 bases between them. Germline CDR1 and CDR2: NSHNY and SYGAGN. This CDR3 has 12 amino acids. CDR3 bases read: TGTGCCAGCAGTCCAGATGGAAATACGCTCTAT. This translates into CASSPDGNTLY. The full CDR3 is CASSPDGNTLYF.

Concerning this clone itself: Gene names and germline match the mouse. The read ends 1 residue before the CDR3 terminus; that terminus is restored from the germline J gene. J is TRBJ2-1 and V is TRBV4, with 11 positions matching TRBD2. The CDR3 runs to 15 residues. Germline V gene sequence: CDR1 LGHDT, CDR2 YNNKQL (reference sequence). The ends lost 5 bases at V and 3 bases at J; junction bases unmatched: 3. This chain's CDR3 is CASSPGTGGYAEQFF. The covered CDR3 bases are TGTGCCAGCAGCCCCGGGACTGGGGGCTATGCTGAGCAGTTC.

This clone was seen only a few times. Germline and genes: mouse. The sequenced part of the CDR3 DNA is TGTGCCAGCAGTTTCGACAGTTATGAACAGTAC. Translating it yields CASSFDSYEQY. In full, the CDR3 is CASSFDSYEQYF. The V gene is TRBV14, the J gene TRBJ2-7, with a possible D match to TRBD1 (5 bases). The read falls 1 residue short of the CDR3 end, and the missing part is taken from the germline J gene. The V end was cut by 1 base, the J end by 4 bases, with 6 bases between. Germline V gene lookup returns CDR1 SGHDT and CDR2 FRDEAV. The CDR3 sequence is 12 residues long.

A note on this clone: Germline and genes: mouse. Read data end 1 residue before the CDR3 end; the end is taken from the germline J gene. This rearrangement joins TRBV31 to TRBJ2-4; unclear D gene. The ends were cut back, 1 base at V and 3 bases at J, with 5 bases in the middle. Germline-derived CDR1 and CDR2 are GKSSPN and SITVG. The CDR3 length is 12 residues. The CDR3 bases that were read are TGTGCCTGGAGTCACCAGCAAAACACCTTGTAC. This gives the protein CAWSHQQNTLY. The CDR3 reads in full as CAWSHQQNTLYF. Full variable domain (outside the CDR3, taken from reference TRBV31 and TRBJ2-4): AQTIHQWPVAEIKAVGSPLSLGCTIKGKSSPNLYWYWQATGGTLQQLFYSITVGQVESVVQLNLSASRPKDDQFILSTEKLLLSHSGFYLCAWSHQQNTLYFGAGTRLSVL.

Regarding this clone: The listed genes are named as in mouse. The CDR3 goes on 1 residue after the read ends, and that part is filled in from the germline J gene. This chain connects TRBV12-1 to TRBJ2-7, with 11 bases lining up with TRBD1. The V segment lost 2 bases and the J segment 5 bases; nucleotides outside the gene matches: 1. The CDR3 loop spans 13 amino acids. Germline lookup yields CDR1 SGHSN and CDR2 HYEKVE. Partial CDR3 DNA: TGTGCCAGCTCTCGGACAGGGGGCCATGAACAGTAC. Translating gives CASSRTGGHEQY. In full, the CDR3 is CASSRTGGHEQYF.